This TCR beta chain was identified in a study of graft-versus-host responses after intestinal transplantation (dated by TCRdb to about 2021). Background for the entire study: Multivisceral, liver-intestinal, or isolated intestinal transplants were received by the recipients. Every recipient was given anti-thymocyte globulin induction, then maintenance tacrolimus and steroids for roughly three years. Bulk TCR-beta CDR3 sequencing was used to track graft-versus-host and host-versus-graft alloreactive T cell clones in the graft, circulation and bone marrow after intestinal transplantation. Alloreactive clones were identified by sequencing pre-transplant mixed lymphocyte reaction products and comparing these products with unstimulated pre-transplant donor and recipient T cells. A cohort of about 26 intestinal transplant recipients, including one retransplant, was enrolled, and a few patients lacking pretransplant specimens were excluded. A peak of at least 4% donor T cells among recipient peripheral blood mononuclear cells was the definition used for donor T cell macrochimerism. Samples from a few later patients were sequenced in-house on an Illumina MiSeq with MiXCR processing rather than by the commercial service. Findings and caveats that apply to the study as a whole: Peak levels of circulating GvH clones were associated with declines in HvG clones early after transplant. Conclusions were limited by the relatively low number and heterogeneity of intestinal transplant patients. In patients with donor T cell macrochimerism, the allografts had high GvH to HvG T cell clonal ratios. GvH clones were found in recipient bone marrow, and some of the GvH clones appeared earlier in ileal mucosa or blood, which is consistent with an intestinal mucosal origin.

A word on this clone: It lacks a known antigen. Within one base of it there is no much larger clone, and no base qualities were kept.

The CDR3 spans 16 residues, from the cysteine through the phenylalanine. The sequence is cut down to CDR3 DNA, 48 bases in frame from base 1. Trimmed from V: 7 bases; trimmed from J: 3 bases; junction bases lacking a gene match: 9. The germline V gene (reference sequence) provides CDR1 SEHNR and CDR2 FQNEAQ. The sample's time point label, decoded: cells obtained before transplantation from donor or recipient. CD3+CD4+ and CD3+CD8+ populations were FACS-sorted from unstimulated pre-transplant donor and recipient cells taken from spleen or lymph nodes. The library relied on the immunoSEQ multiplex PCR assay. For most patients, genomic DNA was isolated with the Qiagen DNeasy Blood and Tissue Kit and sent frozen to Adaptive Biotechnologies for TCR sequencing. For most patients, genomic DNA was subjected to high-throughput TCR-beta CDR3 sequencing by Adaptive Biotechnologies. The published analysis was carried out like this. Adaptive's ImmunoSEQ software supplied the TCR sequencing data for 15 to 20 patients, while MiXCR and VDJtools were used to process a few other patients. To correct CD4 versus CD8 sorting errors, any sequence found in both subsets at a frequency ratio below 5:1 was removed. CDR3 nucleotide sequences shared between donor and recipient were removed because their origin could not be assigned. Alloreactive clones required at least 2-fold expansion over unstimulated cells and minimum CFSE-low frequency of 0.002% (template counts) or 0.001% (read counts). A clone was considered mappable if detected in the sequenced pre-transplant spleen, lymph node, or MLR CFSE-low populations of the donor or recipient. Cumulative frequency of alloreactive clones was calculated as a percentage of all sequences weighted by copy number. The table was pulled from immuneACCESS by TCRdb, which kept in-frame rearrangements only. Such tables lose some clones; where checked, under half of the loss comes from unresolved V genes, and the rest has no known cause. The V and J calls and clone size come from that table; D and trimming were worked out from the DNA. A total of more than 90,000 clones appear in this sample, about 93% of them only once. 0.4% to 0.6% of the sample lies in the top ten.

This chain joins TRBV7-9 to TRBJ2-7; the central 13 bases match TRBD2. This receptor was taken from a human donor who received an intestinal transplant. The sample in question was unstimulated CD8+ T cells sorted from spleen or lymph node cells, obtained before intestinal transplant. The sequenced DNA: TGTGCCAGCATACCCGGGACTAGCGGGATAGACTACGAGCAGTACTTC. Its translation is CASIPGTSGIDYEQYF.